This T cell receptor (beta chain) was obtained from a study of CD8 T cells in Susac syndrome. RNA in amounts of roughly 0.5 to 1 ug was reverse transcribed with random hexamers. TCRdb reprocessed the immunoSEQ multiplex PCR reads with MiXCR, giving one entry per CDR3 protein. The sample carries over 100,000 distinct CDR3 sequences, 90% to 96% recorded once. The CDR3 extends over 14 amino acids. V was clipped by 4 bases and J by 5 bases; unmatched bases: 7. Germline assignment: CDR1 SGHNT and CDR2 YYREEE (reference sequence). Sequenced input: CD4+ T cells from PBMCs. V is TRBV5-4 and J is TRBJ2-7; TRBD1 matches 9 bases. The source is a human donor in good health. As DNA, the CDR3 is TGTGCCAGCAGCCGGGGACAGGGAGCCAACGAGCAGTACTTC. Its protein product is CASSRGQGANEQYF.